This T cell receptor (beta chain) was recovered during a study of blood T cell repertoires in COVID-19. On the study more broadly: COVID-19 samples from acute and convalescent phases originated in the United States, Italy and Spain.

Generated by immunoSEQ multiplex PCR, the TCRdb table keeps only in-frame clones and is missing some. The sample shows fewer than 110,000 clones, around 80% of them seen only once. V lost 2 bases and J lost 6, with 14 bases in between. There are 15 residues in the CDR3. The germline gives CDR1 SGHTA, CDR2 FQGTGA. This sequence joins TRBV7-3 and TRBJ1-3; D might be TRBD1 (6 bases). The TCR was taken from an older man with acute or convalescent COVID-19. Source material: peripheral blood. CDR3 region: CASSLETGSVNTIYF. CDR3 DNA sequence: TGTGCCAGCAGCTTAGAGACAGGTTCAGTAAACACCATATATTTT.